The next 12 T cell receptor beta chains were all read from a single sample in a study of CXCR3-negative and CXCR3-positive naive CD8 T cells. Libraries of TRB cDNA were made by 5' RACE and carried UMIs. From the 5' RACE reads, TCRdb lists one entry per CDR3 protein and no DNA. Across fewer than 55,000 distinct CDR3 sequences, the top ten clones capture roughly 1.5% of the sample. What was sequenced was naive CXCR3- CD8+ T cells from blood. As for subset: CD45RO-CCR7+CD27+CD95- naive CD8+ T cells lacking CXCR3 (TNR3-). The receptors were sampled from a human donor in good health. Some clones in this sample may be carry-over from other donors' samples.

The chain is built from TRBV20-1 and TRBJ2-5; with no DNA, the TCRdb D assignment of TRBD2 cannot be verified. Germline CDR1 is DFQATT and CDR2 is SNEGSKA (reference sequence). This CDR3 spans 18 amino acids. The CDR3 sequence is CSARDSVLAGGFSETQYF.

The chain uses TRBV11-2 and TRBJ2-4. The CDR3 has 14 amino acids. Germline CDR1 and CDR2: SGHAT and FQNNGV. The CDR3 reads CASSLGGAKNIQYF.

V gene TRBV29-1 combines with J gene TRBJ1-2; TCRdb names TRBD1, which stays unverified in the absence of DNA. This CDR3 spans 15 amino acids. Germline values: CDR1 SQVTM, CDR2 ANQGSEA. The CDR3 protein is CSVEDEKEGVYGYTF.

The chain carries TRBV7-6 and TRBJ2-3. CDR3 size: 13 residues. CDR1 and CDR2 from the germline V gene are SGHVS and FNYEAQ. The CDR3 sequence is CASSLEFTDTQYF.

The V gene is TRBV19, the J gene TRBJ2-6; absent DNA, TCRdb's TRBD1 call cannot be checked. CDR3 length: 16 residues. From germline, CDR1 is LNHDA and CDR2 SQIVND (reference sequence). CDR3 region: CASSWDGSSGANVLTF.

The genes are TRBV29-1 and TRBJ1-1; TCRdb designates TRBD1, a call that cannot be tested without DNA. The CDR3 has 13 residues. The germline gives CDR1 SQVTM, CDR2 ANQGSEA. This CDR3 is CSVAGGDDTEAFF.

CDR3 region: CASSPGYDSYEQYF. The chain combines TRBV28 with TRBJ2-7; TCRdb designates TRBD1, a call that cannot be tested without DNA. Per germline, CDR1 MDHEN and CDR2 SYDVKM. CDR3 length equals 14 residues.

V is TRBV7-2 and J is TRBJ2-7; the D call of TRBD1 rests on TCRdb alone, since no DNA is present to check it. The CDR3 has 14 amino acids. From germline, CDR1 is SGHTA and CDR2 FQGNSA. CDR3 sequence reads: CASSLPPPTYEQYF.

The V call is TRBV5-1, the J call TRBJ2-7; absent DNA, TCRdb's TRBD2 call cannot be checked. Per the germline V gene, CDR1 is SGHRS and CDR2 is YFSETQ. This CDR3 is 15 amino acids long. This chain's CDR3 is CASSPGLAGIYEQYF.

This clonotype ranks as medium-sized in terms of frequency. This rearrangement joins TRBV28 to TRBJ2-3; the TRBD1 assignment by TCRdb is unverifiable without DNA. Germline CDR1 is MDHEN and CDR2 is SYDVKM. The CDR3 loop spans 13 amino acids. The CDR3: CASSFDGRGTQYF.

The chain carries TRBV12-3 or TRBV12-4 and TRBJ1-2; TCRdb outputs TRBD1, but without DNA this stays unchecked. This CDR3 spans 13 amino acids. Here the CDR3 reads CASRDAGGYGYTF.

The CDR3 reads CSATVADTDTQYF. The J gene is TRBJ2-3, the V gene TRBV20-1; with no DNA, the TCRdb D assignment of TRBD2 cannot be verified. The CDR3 has 13 residues. Germline CDR1 is DFQATT and CDR2 is SNEGSKA (reference sequence).